This TCR beta chain was found in a study of shared clonotypes between healthy human individuals. Trimming cost V 5 bases and J 3 bases, with 11 bases left between them. The CDR3 has 14 residues. Germline-derived CDR1 and CDR2 are LNHDA and SQIVND (reference sequence). This clone was counted many times. TCRdb's table, derived via immunoSEQ multiplex PCR, lists solely in-frame clones and lacks some. The sample carries hundreds of thousands of clones, about 85% recorded once. The chain employs TRBV19 and TRBJ2-1, with D uncertain. The material sequenced was PBMCs. The TCR originated in a woman aged 40 to 50 in good health. Some clones in this sample may be carry-over from other donors' samples. The chain's CDR3 is CASSRPEDYNEQFF. Here the CDR3 DNA reads TGTGCCAGTAGTCGTCCGGAAGACTACAATGAGCAGTTCTTC.